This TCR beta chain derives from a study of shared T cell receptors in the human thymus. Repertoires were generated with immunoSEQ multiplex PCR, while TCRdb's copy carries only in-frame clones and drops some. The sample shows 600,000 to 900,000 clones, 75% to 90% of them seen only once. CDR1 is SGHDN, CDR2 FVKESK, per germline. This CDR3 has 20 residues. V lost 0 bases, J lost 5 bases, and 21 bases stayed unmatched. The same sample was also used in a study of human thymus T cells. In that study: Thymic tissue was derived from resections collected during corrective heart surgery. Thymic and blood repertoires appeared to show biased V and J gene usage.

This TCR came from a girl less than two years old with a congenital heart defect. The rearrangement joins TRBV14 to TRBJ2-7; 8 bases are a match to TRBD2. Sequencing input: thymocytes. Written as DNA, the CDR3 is TGTGCCAGCAGCCAAGACGGCGCCAGCGGGGGTCCAGGCTGGCGCGACGAGCAGTACTTC. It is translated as CASSQDGASGGPGWRDEQYF.